These T cell receptor beta chains were read from a single sample in a study of blood T cell repertoires in COVID-19. Clones were read by immunoSEQ multiplex PCR, and TCRdb kept only the in-frame ones, dropping some. The sample yields under 150,000 clones, 80% to 90% seen once. Sequencing was done on a sample of peripheral blood. These receptors originate from a human donor in a cohort sampled during active COVID-19. Both conserved end residues are part of each CDR3. Each record gives: V gene, D gene, J gene, CDR3 length, clone size, CDR3 protein, CDR3 DNA. A D gene is named only where the DNA matches it firmly. Not every row has a clone size; where given, it reads once, few, many or a size class.

TRBV6-1	TRBD1	TRBJ1-2	16	-	CASSERAAGGIDGYTF	TGTGCCAGCAGTGAACGGGCGGCAGGGGGCATCGATGGCTACACCTTC
TRBV5-1	-	TRBJ1-2	15	-	CASSLSQGSRRGYTF	TGCGCCAGCAGCTTGTCTCAGGGCTCCAGACGGGGCTACACCTTC
TRBV5-8	-	TRBJ1-5	13	-	CASSLEGAAPQHF	TGTGCCAGCAGCTTGGAAGGGGCTGCGCCCCAGCATTTT
TRBV19	TRBD2	TRBJ2-1	15	-	CASSPRGGAGELQFF	TGTGCCAGTAGTCCCCGGGGTGGGGCGGGGGAACTGCAGTTCTTC
TRBV19	TRBD2	TRBJ2-1	14	-	CASSFSGGANEQFF	TGTGCCAGTAGTTTTAGCGGGGGGGCCAATGAGCAGTTCTTC
TRBV5-5	TRBD1	TRBJ1-3	15	-	CASTEGAGPGNTIYF	TGTGCCAGCACCGAGGGGGCCGGCCCTGGAAACACCATATATTTT
TRBV21-1	-	TRBJ1-2	15	many	CASSKRGTLVYGYTF	TGTGCCAGCAGCAAAAGGGGGACGTTAGTCTATGGCTACACCTTC
TRBV4-2	TRBD2	TRBJ2-1	17	-	CASSQSTSGVQYNEQFF	TGTGCCAGCAGCCAAAGTACTAGCGGGGTACAGTACAATGAGCAGTTCTTC
TRBV3-1/TRBV3-2	-	TRBJ2-1	16	few	CASSQEGGGRYNEQFF	TGTGCCAGCAGCCAAGAGGGAGGGGGGCGCTACAATGAGCAGTTCTTC
TRBV30	TRBD1	TRBJ2-7	18	once	CAWRETDRGVLGSYEQYF	TGTGCCTGGAGGGAAACGGACAGGGGCGTCCTCGGCTCCTACGAGCAGTACTTC
TRBV7-2	TRBD2	TRBJ2-5	17	-	CASSLAMAGGGQETQYF	TGTGCCAGCAGCTTAGCAATGGCGGGGGGAGGACAAGAGACCCAGTACTTC
TRBV7-3	TRBD1	TRBJ1-2	13	-	CASSRGQGVDYTF	TGTGCCAGCAGCCGAGGACAGGGGGTAGACTACACCTTC